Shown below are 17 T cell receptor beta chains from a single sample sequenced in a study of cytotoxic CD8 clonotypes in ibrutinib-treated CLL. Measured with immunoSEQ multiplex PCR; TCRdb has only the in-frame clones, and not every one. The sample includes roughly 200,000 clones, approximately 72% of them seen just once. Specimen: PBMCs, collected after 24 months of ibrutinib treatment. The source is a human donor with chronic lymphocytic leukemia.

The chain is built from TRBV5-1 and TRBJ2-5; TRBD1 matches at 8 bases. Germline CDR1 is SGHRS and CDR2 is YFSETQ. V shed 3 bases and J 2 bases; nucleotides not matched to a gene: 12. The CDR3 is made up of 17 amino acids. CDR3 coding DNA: TGCGCCAGCAGCTACGGCAGGGGGCATGTGGCACAAGAGACCCAGTACTTC. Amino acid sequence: CASSYGRGHVAQETQYF.

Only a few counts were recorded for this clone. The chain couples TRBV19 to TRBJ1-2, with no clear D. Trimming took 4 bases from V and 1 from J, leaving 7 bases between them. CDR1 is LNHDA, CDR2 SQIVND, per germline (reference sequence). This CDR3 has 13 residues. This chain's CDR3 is CASSTRVNYGYTF. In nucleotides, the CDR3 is TGTGCCAGTAGTACCAGAGTTAACTATGGCTACACCTTC. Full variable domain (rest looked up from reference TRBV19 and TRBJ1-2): DGGITQSPKYLFRKEGQNVTLSCEQNLNHDAMYWYRQDPGQGLRLIYYSQIVNDFQKGDIAEGYSVSREKKESFPLTVTSAQKNPTAFYLCASSTRVNYGYTFGSGTRLTVV.

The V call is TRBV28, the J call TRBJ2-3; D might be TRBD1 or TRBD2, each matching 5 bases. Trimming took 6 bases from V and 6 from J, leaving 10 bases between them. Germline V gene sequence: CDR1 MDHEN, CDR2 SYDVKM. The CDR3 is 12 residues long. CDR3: CASSSGRDTQYF. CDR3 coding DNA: TGTGCCAGCAGCTCGGGGCGGGATACGCAGTATTTT.

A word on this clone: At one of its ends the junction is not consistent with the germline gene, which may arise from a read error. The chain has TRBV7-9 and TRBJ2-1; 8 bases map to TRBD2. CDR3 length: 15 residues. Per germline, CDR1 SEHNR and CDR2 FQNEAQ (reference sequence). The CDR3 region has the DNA TGTGCCAGCAGCATAGCGGGAACCCAAAACAATGAGCAGTTCTTC. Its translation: CASSIAGTQNNEQFF.

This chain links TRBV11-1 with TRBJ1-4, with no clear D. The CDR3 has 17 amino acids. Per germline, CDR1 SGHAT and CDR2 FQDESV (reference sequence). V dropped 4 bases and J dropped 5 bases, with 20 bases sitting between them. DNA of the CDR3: TGTGCCAGCAGCTCACCACGAACGGCAGTGAAAAATGAAAAACTGTTTTTT. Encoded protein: CASSSPRTAVKNEKLFF.

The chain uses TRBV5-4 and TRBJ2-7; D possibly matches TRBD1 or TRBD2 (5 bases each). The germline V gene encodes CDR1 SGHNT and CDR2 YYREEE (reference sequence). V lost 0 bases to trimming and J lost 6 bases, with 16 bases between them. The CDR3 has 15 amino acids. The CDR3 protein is CASSLAGTPTSEQYF. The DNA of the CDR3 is TGTGCCAGCAGCTTGGCCGGGACCCCGACGAGCGAGCAGTACTTC.

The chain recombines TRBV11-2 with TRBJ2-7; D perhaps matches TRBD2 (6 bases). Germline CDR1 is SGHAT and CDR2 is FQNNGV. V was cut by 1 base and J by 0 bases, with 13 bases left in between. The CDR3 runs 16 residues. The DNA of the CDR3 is TGTGCCAGCAGCTTAGCTGGAGGGCAGGGCTCCTACGAGCAGTACTTC. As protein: CASSLAGGQGSYEQYF.

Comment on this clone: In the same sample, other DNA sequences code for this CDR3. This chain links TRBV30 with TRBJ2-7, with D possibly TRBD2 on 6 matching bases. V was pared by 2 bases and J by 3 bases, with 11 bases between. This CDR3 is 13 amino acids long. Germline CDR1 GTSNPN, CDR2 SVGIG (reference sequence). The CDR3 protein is CAWSLAGYYEQYF. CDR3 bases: TGTGCCTGGAGTCTGGCGGGATACTACGAGCAGTACTTC.

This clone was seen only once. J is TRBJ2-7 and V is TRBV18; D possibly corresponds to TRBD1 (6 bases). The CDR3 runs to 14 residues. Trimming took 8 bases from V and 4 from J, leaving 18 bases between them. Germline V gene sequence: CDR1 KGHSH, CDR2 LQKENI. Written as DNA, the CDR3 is TGTGCCAGCACCTCTACCGACAGGCCATACGAGCAGTACTTC. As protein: CASTSTDRPYEQYF.

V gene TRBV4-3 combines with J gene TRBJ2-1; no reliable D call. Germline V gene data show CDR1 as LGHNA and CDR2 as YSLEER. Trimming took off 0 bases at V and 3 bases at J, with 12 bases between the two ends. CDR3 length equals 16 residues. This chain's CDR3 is CASSQDRAIIYNEQFF. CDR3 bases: TGCGCCAGCAGCCAAGATCGAGCCATTATCTACAATGAGCAGTTCTTC.

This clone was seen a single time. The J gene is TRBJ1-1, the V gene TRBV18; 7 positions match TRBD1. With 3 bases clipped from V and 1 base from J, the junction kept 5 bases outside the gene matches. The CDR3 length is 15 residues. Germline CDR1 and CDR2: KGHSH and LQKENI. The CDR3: CASSPGQLGNTEAFF. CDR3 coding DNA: TGTGCCAGCTCACCGGGACAGTTGGGGAACACTGAAGCTTTCTTT.

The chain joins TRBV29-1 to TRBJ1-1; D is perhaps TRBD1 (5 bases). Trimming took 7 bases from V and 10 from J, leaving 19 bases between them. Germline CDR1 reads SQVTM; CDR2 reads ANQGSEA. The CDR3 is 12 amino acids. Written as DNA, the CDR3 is TGCAGCGCGTTGGAGAGGGGAGCTGGAGCTTTCTTT. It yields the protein CSALERGAGAFF.

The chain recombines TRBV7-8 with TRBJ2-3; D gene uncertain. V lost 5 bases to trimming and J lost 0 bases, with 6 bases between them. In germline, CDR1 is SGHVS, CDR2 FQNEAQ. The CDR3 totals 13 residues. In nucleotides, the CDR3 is TGTGCCAGCAGCCGAGCTAGCACAGATACGCAGTATTTT. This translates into CASSRASTDTQYF.

The CDR3 sequence is CASNRAGEEETQYF. DNA of the CDR3: TGTGCCAGCAACCGAGCGGGAGAAGAGGAGACCCAGTACTTC. The chain is built from TRBV9 and TRBJ2-5; 8 bases line up with TRBD2. In germline, CDR1 is SGDLS, CDR2 YYNGEE. The CDR3 is made up of 14 amino acids. V gave up 6 bases and J gave up 5 bases; unmatched junction bases: 9.

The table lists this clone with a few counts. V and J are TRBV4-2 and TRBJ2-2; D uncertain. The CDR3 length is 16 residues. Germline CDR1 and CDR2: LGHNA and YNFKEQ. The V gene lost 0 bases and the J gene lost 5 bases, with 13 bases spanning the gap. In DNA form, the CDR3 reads TGTGCCAGCAGCCAAGAGTTAAGGGCCGGAACCGGGGAGCTGTTTTTT. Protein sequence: CASSQELRAGTGELFF.

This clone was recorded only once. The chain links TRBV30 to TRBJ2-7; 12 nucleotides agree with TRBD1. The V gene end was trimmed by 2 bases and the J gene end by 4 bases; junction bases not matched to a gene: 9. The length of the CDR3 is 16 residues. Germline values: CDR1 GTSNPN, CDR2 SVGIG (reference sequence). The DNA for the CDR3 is TGTGCCTGGAGTAATGGACCGGGACAGGGGGCTTACGAGCAGTACTTC. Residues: CAWSNGPGQGAYEQYF.

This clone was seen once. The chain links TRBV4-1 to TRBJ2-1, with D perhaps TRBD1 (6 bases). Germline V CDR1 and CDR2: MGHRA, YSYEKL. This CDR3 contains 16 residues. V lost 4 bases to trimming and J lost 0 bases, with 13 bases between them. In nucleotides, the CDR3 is TGCGCCAGCAGCCGGGGGCAGCCGAGCTCCTACAATGAGCAGTTCTTC. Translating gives CASSRGQPSSYNEQFF.